This T cell receptor beta chain was sequenced for a study of Graves' ophthalmopathy and Graves' hyperthyroidism. RNA transcripts yielded amplified TCR beta CDR3 regions. First-round RT-PCR used HTBI primers; second-round multiplex PCR followed. One entry per CDR3 protein, called by TCRdb with MiXCR from the multiplex PCR reads. The table lists over a million distinct CDR3 sequences, about two fifths of them singletons. Trimming took off 1 base at V and 2 bases at J, with 12 bases between the two ends. CDR3 length: 14 amino acids. Germline V gives CDR1 GTSNPN, CDR2 SVGIG (reference sequence). The receptor comes from an adult man with Graves' hyperthyroidism. Sequenced sample: peripheral blood or thyroid tissue (not recorded which). The chain has TRBV30 and TRBJ2-7, with D tentatively TRBD2 (7 bases). The CDR3 protein is CAWSEGGLTYEQYF. The CDR3 DNA sequence: TGTGCCTGGAGTGAGGGGGGGCTAACCTACGAGCAGTACTTC.